The next 9 T cell receptor beta chains were all read from a single sample in a study of vaccination and CD4 T cells after COVID-19. Treatment indicated: roughly 11-day PBMC culture with coronavirus spike peptide pools or control peptides (ViraFEST assay). Cultured CD4+ T cell DNA was sequenced using the Oncomine TCR Beta short-read assay. TCRdb reanalysed the PCR reads using MiXCR and keeps one entry per CDR3 protein. The sample holds about 20,000 distinct CDR3 sequences, about 70% seen once. These TCRs' antigens remain unknown. Sequencing was performed on CD4+ T cells from blood, cultured in vitro. The receptor set was obtained from a human donor who had recovered from COVID-19.

The chain uses TRBV6-5 and TRBJ2-2; possible D gene TRBD1, 5 bases. Trimming removed 2 bases at V and 1 base at J, with 8 bases between. CDR3 length equals 15 residues. Germline values: CDR1 MNHEY, CDR2 SVGAGI. CDR3 amino acids: CASSYGRGNTGELFF. The CDR3 bases are TGTGCCAGCAGTTACGGAAGGGGGAACACCGGGGAGCTGTTTTTT.

This clonotype was picked up a small number of times. CDR3 DNA: TGTGCCACCAGTGATTCGGGGACAGGGGGCTACGAGCAGTACTTC. This sequence encodes CATSDSGTGGYEQYF. This chain connects TRBV24-1 to TRBJ2-7, with 11 positions matching TRBD1. Germline loops: CDR1 KGHDR, CDR2 SFDVKD. The CDR3 runs to 15 residues. V trimming: 2 bases; J trimming: 3 bases; junction bases outside the gene matches: 2.

The V gene is TRBV7-2, the J gene TRBJ1-2, with 11 bases aligning to TRBD1. CDR3 length: 17 amino acids. Trimming took 0 bases from V and 7 from J; bases not matched to a gene: 10. Germline V gives CDR1 SGHTA, CDR2 FQGNSA. The chain's CDR3 is CASSLAGGQGVSGGYTF. Written as DNA, the CDR3 is TGTGCCAGCAGCTTAGCAGGGGGACAGGGGGTATCGGGTGGCTACACCTTC.

The chain has TRBV12-3 or TRBV12-4 and TRBJ1-2, with TRBD1 identical over 7 bases. Losses at the gene ends were 2 bases for V and 7 bases for J; bases not matched to a gene: 13. This CDR3 has 16 residues. The CDR3 coding sequence is TGTGCCAGCAGTTTAACCGCAACAGGGGAAAATGGTGGCTACACCTTC. It codes for CASSLTATGENGGYTF.

V gene TRBV28 combines with J gene TRBJ1-5, with TRBD1 matching over 10 bases. J was trimmed by 0 bases and V by 5 bases; bases with no gene match: 4. The CDR3 covers 16 residues. In germline, CDR1 is MDHEN, CDR2 SYDVKM. The CDR3 sequence: CASSRQGARSNQPQHF. CDR3 DNA sequence: TGTGCCAGCAGTCGACAGGGGGCTCGTAGCAATCAGCCCCAGCATTTT.

The chain recombines TRBV27 with TRBJ1-5, with TRBD1 identical over 7 bases. CDR1 is MNHEY and CDR2 is SMNVEV in the germline V gene (reference sequence). CDR3 length: 17 residues. After removal of 5 bases from V and 0 bases from J, the junction contained 10 bases not matched to a gene. The CDR3 protein is CASSPNRGIYSNQPQHF. The CDR3 nucleotides are TGTGCCAGCAGTCCCAACAGGGGCATTTATAGCAATCAGCCCCAGCATTTT.

The chain uses TRBV15 and TRBJ2-3, with TRBD2 matching over 16 bases. V lost 3 bases and J lost 2; bases outside the gene matches: 2. The CDR3 has 17 amino acids. The germline V gene encodes CDR1 LNHNV and CDR2 YYDKDF (reference sequence). The CDR3 region is CATSRGLAGGYTDTQYF. The CDR3 DNA reads TGTGCCACCAGCAGGGGACTAGCGGGAGGGTACACAGATACGCAGTATTTT.

The chain joins TRBV7-2 to TRBJ2-3; 8 bases are a match to TRBD2. The CDR3 totals 15 residues. Trimming took 5 bases from V and 6 from J; bases not matched to a gene: 10. In germline, CDR1 is SGHTA, CDR2 FQGNSA. The CDR3, as DNA: TGTGCCAGCAGCATTACAACCGGGAGGGCGGATACGCAGTATTTT. Protein product: CASSITTGRADTQYF. The full variable domain, rest sourced from reference TRBV7-2 and TRBJ2-3, is GAGVSQSPSNKVTEKGKDVELRCDPISGHTALYWYRQSLGQGLEFLIYFQGNSAPDKSGLPSDRFSAERTGGSVSTLTIQRTQQEDSAVYLCASSITTGRADTQYFGPGTRLTVL.

The chain recombines TRBV7-3 with TRBJ2-1; 12 bases are a match to TRBD2. This CDR3 region has 14 residues. Germline CDR1 is SGHTA and CDR2 is FQGTGA. The V segment lost 6 bases and the J segment 5 bases; nucleotides outside the gene matches: 2. The CDR3 bases are TGTGCCAGCAGAAGACTAGCGGGAGACAATGAGCAGTTCTTC. It specifies CASRRLAGDNEQFF.